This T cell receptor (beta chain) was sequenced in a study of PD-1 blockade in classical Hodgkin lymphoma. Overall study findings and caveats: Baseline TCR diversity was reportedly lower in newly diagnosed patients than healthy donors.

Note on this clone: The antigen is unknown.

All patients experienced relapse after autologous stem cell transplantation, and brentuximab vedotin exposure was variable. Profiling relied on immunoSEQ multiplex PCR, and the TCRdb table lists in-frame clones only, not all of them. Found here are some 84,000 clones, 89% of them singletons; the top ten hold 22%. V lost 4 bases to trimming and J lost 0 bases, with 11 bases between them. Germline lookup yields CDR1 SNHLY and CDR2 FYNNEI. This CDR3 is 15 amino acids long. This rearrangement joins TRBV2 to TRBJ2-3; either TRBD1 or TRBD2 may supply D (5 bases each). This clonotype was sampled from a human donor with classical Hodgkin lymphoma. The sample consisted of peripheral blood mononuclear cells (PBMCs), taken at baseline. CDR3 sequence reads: CASSVRDGSTDTQYF. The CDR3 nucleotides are TGTGCCAGCAGTGTAAGGGACGGAAGCACAGATACGCAGTATTTT.